Listed here are 7 T cell receptor beta chains from one sample, sequenced in a study of CD8+CD57+ T cells in acquired aplastic anemia. The use of genomic DNA as template underpinned the TCR beta VDJ and CDR3 profiling. TCRdb independently ran MiXCR on the reads; one entry per CDR3 protein. Of just over 450,000 distinct CDR3 sequences in the sample, around 30% are singletons; the top ten hold 0.82%. Flow cytometry had shown expanded CD8+CD57+ cells in the patients chosen for sequencing. Sequenced material: sorted CD4+, CD8+, or CD8+CD57+ T cells (not recorded which) from PBMCs. The receptor source for this set is a human donor with aplastic anemia.

Details on this clonotype: Germline is not matched at one junction end, which may reflect a read error. The chain couples TRBV5-1 to TRBJ1-6; 7 bases match TRBD1. The V gene's germline CDR1 is SGHRS and CDR2 YFSETQ. The CDR3 is made up of 15 amino acids. CDR3 sequence reads: CASSAGQVEVSPPHF. CDR3 in DNA: TGCGCCAGCAGCGCCGGACAGGTTGAAGTGTCACCCCCCCACTTT.

The V gene is TRBV19, the J gene TRBJ2-7, with D perhaps assigned TRBD1 or TRBD2 (6 bases each). The CDR3 covers 15 residues. Between the trimmed V and J ends, which lost 5 bases and 2 bases, there was a span of 16 bases. CDR1 LNHDA and CDR2 SQIVND come from the germline V gene (reference sequence). CDR3 region: CASSFLGGATYEQYF. Here the CDR3 DNA reads TGTGCCAGTAGTTTCCTGGGGGGCGCAACCTACGAGCAGTACTTC.

This chain uses TRBV9 with TRBJ2-7; D might be TRBD1 or TRBD2, each matching 6 bases. Germline V gene lookup returns CDR1 SGDLS and CDR2 YYNGEE. The V gene lost 3 bases and the J gene lost 3 bases, with 31 bases spanning the gap. This CDR3 contains 20 residues. The CDR3: CASSAGTQGKLAKIRYEQYF. The CDR3 coding sequence is TGTGCCAGCAGCGCGGGAACCCAGGGGAAACTAGCAAAAATACGCTACGAGCAGTACTTC. The complete variable domain, with remaining parts taken from reference TRBV9 and TRBJ2-7, reads DSGVTQTPKHLITATGQRVTLRCSPRSGDLSVYWYQQSLDQGLQFLIQYYNGEERAKGNILERFSAQQFPDLHSELNLSSLELGDSALYFCASSAGTQGKLAKIRYEQYFGPGTRLTVT.

A note on this clonotype: This may stem from a read error, because a much larger clone lies one nucleotide away. This rearrangement joins TRBV12-3 or TRBV12-4 to TRBJ2-7; 10 nucleotides align to TRBD2. The length of the CDR3 is 14 residues. DNA of the CDR3: TGTGCCAGCAGAGCTAGCGGGAGAGCCTACGAGCAGTGCTTC. This translates into CASRASGRAYEQCF.

This clonotype came up a few times. The CDR3 coding sequence is TGTGCCTGGAGTGGGGCGATGAACCAGCCCCAGCATTTT. Its protein product is CAWSGAMNQPQHF. The chain couples TRBV30 to TRBJ1-5; D is unclear. CDR3 size: 13 residues. V was trimmed by 1 base and J by 7 bases, leaving 11 bases between them. CDR1 is GTSNPN and CDR2 is SVGIG in the germline V gene (reference sequence).

The J gene is TRBJ1-2, the V gene TRBV11-2; D unclear. Trimming pared 5 bases from V and 7 bases from J, leaving 14 bases between. Germline V gene data show CDR1 as SGHAT and CDR2 as FQNNGV. The CDR3 runs to 13 residues. CDR3 coding DNA: TGTGCCAGCAGCCCTCCGCCGGCTGGTGGCTACACCTTC. It yields the protein CASSPPPAGGYTF.

The chain combines TRBV19 with TRBJ2-3; 11 bases are a match to TRBD2. This CDR3 spans 17 amino acids. Trimming took 6 bases from V and 4 from J; bases not matched to a gene: 12. CDR1 and CDR2 (germline): LNHDA, SQIVND (reference sequence). The CDR3 spells CASSLTGTSGFSDTQYF. The CDR3 coding sequence is TGTGCCAGTAGCCTAACCGGGACTAGCGGATTCTCAGATACGCAGTATTTT.